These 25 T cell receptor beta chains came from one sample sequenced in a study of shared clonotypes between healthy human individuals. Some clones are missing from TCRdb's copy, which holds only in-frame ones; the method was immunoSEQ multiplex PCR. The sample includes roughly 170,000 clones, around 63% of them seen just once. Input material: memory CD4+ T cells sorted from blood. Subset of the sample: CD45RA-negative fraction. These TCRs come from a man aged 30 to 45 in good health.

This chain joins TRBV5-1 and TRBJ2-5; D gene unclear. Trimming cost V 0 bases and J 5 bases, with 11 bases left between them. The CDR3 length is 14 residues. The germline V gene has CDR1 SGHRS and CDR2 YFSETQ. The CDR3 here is CASSLDTTIETQYF. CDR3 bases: TGCGCCAGCAGCTTGGACACGACCATTGAGACCCAGTACTTC.

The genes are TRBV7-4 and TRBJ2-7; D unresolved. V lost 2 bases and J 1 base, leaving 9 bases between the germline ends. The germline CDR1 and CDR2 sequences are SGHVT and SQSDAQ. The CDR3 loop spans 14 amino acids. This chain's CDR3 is CASSLKTHSYEQYF. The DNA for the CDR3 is TGTGCCAGCAGCTTAAAGACTCATTCCTACGAGCAGTACTTC.

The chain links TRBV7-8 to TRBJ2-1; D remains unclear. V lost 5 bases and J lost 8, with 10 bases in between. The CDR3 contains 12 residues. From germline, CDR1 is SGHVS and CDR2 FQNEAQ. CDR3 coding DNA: TGTGCCAGCAGCCTCGAACGAGATGAGCAGTTCTTC. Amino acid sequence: CASSLERDEQFF.

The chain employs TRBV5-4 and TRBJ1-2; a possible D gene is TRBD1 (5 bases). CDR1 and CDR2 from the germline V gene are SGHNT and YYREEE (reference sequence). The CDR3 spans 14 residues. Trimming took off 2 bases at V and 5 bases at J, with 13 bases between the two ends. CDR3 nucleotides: TGTGCCAGCAGCTTCCAAGGGGAGGTATATGGCTACACCTTC. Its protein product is CASSFQGEVYGYTF.

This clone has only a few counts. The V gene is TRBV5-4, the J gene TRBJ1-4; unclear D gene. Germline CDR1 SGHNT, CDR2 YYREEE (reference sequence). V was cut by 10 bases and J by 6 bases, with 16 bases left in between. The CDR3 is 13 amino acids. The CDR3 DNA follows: TGTGCCGTCAGTACGGGAGGACATGAAAAACTGTTTTTT. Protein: CAVSTGGHEKLFF.

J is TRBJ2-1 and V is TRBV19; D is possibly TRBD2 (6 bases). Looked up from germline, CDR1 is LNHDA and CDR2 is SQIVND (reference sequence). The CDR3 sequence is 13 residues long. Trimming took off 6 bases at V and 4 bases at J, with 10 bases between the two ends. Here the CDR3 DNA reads TGTGCCAGTAGCGGGAGAAGGTACAATGAGCAGTTCTTC. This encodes CASSGRRYNEQFF.

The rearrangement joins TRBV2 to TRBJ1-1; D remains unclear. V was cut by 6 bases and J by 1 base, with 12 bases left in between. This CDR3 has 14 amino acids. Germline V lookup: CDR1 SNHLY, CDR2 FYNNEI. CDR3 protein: CASREIMQNTEAFF. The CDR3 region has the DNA TGTGCCAGCAGAGAAATAATGCAGAACACTGAAGCTTTCTTT.

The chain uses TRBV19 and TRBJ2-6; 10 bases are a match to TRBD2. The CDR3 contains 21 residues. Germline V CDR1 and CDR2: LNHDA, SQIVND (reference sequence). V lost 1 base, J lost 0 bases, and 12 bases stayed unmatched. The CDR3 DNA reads TGTGCCAGTAGTATAGCGGGATTTAGCGGGAGGATAAGCTCTGGGGCCAACGTCCTGACTTTC. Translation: CASSIAGFSGRISSGANVLTF.

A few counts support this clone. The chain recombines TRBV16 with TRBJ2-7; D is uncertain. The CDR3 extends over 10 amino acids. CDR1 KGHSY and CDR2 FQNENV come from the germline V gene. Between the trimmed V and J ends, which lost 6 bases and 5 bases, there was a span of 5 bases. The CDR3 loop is CASSVDEQYF. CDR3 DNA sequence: TGTGCCAGCAGTGTGGACGAGCAGTACTTC.

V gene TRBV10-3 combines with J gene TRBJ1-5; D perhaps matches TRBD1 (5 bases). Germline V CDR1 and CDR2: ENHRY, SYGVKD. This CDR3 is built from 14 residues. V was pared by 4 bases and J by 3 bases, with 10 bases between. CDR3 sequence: CAISVGEPNQPQHF. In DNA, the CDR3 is TGTGCCATCAGTGTAGGGGAGCCCAATCAGCCCCAGCATTTT.

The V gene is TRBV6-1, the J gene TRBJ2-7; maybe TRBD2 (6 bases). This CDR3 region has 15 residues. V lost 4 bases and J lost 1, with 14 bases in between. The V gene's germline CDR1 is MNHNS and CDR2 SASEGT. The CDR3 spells CASSVLSGLSYEQYF. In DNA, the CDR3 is TGTGCCAGCAGTGTTCTGAGCGGACTATCCTACGAGCAGTACTTC.

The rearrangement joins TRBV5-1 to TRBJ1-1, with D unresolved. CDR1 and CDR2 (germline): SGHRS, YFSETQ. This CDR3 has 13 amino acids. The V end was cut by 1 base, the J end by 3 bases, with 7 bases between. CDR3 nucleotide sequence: TGCGCCAGCAGCTTGCAAGAGGACACTGAAGCTTTCTTT. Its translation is CASSLQEDTEAFF.

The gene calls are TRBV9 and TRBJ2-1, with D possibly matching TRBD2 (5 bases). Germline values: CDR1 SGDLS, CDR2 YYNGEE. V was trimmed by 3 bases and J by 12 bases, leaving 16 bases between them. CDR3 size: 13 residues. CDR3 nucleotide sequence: TGTGCCAGCAGCGCCAGCCTGGAGGAGGTGCAGTTCTTC. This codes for CASSASLEEVQFF.

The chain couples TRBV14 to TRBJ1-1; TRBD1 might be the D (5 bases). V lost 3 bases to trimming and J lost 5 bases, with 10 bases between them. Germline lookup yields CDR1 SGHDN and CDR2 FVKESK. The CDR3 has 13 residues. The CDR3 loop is CASSHDRLTEAFF. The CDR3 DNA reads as TGTGCCAGCAGCCACGACAGATTAACTGAAGCTTTCTTT.

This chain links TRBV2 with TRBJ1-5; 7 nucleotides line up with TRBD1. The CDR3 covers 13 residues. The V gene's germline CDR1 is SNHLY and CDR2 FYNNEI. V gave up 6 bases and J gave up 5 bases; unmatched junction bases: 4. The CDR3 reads CASREGTDQPQHF. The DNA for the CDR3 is TGTGCCAGCAGGGAGGGGACAGATCAGCCCCAGCATTTT.

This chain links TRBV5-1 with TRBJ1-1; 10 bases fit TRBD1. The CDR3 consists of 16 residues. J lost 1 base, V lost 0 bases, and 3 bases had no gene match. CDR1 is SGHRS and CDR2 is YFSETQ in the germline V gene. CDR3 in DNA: TGCGCCAGCAGCTTGGTGACAGGGGGCCCGAACACTGAAGCTTTCTTT. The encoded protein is CASSLVTGGPNTEAFF.

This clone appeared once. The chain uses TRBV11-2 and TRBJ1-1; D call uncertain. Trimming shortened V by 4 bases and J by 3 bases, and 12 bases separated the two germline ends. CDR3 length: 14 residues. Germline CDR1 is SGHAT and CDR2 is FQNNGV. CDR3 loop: CASSSRQKDTEAFF. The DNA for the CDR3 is TGTGCCAGCAGCTCAAGGCAAAAGGACACTGAAGCTTTCTTT.

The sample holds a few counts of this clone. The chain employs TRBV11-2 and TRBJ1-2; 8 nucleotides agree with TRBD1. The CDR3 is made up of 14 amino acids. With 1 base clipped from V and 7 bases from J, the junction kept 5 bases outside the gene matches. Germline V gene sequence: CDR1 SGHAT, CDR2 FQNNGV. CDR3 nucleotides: TGTGCCAGCAGCTTAGGACAGGGGTTGGGTGGCTACACCTTC. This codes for CASSLGQGLGGYTF.

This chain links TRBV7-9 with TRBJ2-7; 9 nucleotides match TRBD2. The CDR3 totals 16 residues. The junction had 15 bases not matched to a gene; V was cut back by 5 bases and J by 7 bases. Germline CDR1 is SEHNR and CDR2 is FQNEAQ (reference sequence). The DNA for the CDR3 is TGTGCCAGCAGCCCGAGAGCGGGAGGTCCCCTATGGGAGCAGTACTTC. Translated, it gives CASSPRAGGPLWEQYF.

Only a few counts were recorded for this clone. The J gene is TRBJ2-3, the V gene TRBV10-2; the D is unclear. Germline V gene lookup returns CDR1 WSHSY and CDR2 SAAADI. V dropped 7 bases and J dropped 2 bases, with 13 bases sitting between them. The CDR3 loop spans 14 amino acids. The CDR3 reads CASIDQTYTDTQYF. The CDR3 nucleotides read TGCGCCAGCATAGACCAGACGTACACAGATACGCAGTATTTT.

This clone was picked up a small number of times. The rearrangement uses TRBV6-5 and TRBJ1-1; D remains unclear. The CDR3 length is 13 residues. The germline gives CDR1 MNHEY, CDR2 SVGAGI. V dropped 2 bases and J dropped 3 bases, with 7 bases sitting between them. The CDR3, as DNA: TGTGCCAGCAGTTACGAACGGGACACTGAAGCTTTCTTT. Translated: CASSYERDTEAFF.

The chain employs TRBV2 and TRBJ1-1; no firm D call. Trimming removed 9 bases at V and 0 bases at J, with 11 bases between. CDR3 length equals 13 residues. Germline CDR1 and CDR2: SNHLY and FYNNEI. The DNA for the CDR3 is TGTGCCAGTTTGGTAGACGTGAACACTGAAGCTTTCTTT. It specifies CASLVDVNTEAFF.

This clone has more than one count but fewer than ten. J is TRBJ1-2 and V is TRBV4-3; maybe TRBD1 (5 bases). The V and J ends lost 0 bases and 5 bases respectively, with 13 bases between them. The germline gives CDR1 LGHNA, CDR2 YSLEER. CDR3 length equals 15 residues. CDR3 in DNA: TGCGCCAGCAGCCAAGATGGGGGTGAATGGTATGGCTACACCTTC. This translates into CASSQDGGEWYGYTF.

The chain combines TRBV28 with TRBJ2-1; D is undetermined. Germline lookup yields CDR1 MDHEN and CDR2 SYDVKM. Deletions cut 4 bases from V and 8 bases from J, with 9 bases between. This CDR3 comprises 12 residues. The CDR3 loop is CASSSLRYEQFF. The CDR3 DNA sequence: TGTGCCAGCAGTTCCTTACGTTATGAGCAGTTCTTC.

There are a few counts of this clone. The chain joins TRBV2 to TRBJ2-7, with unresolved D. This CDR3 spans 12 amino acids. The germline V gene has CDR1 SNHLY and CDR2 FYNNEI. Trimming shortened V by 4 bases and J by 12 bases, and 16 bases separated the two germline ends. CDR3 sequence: CASSVFTERPYF. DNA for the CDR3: TGTGCCAGCAGTGTGTTCACCGAAAGGCCGTACTTC.